This T cell receptor (beta chain) was captured in a study of regulatory T cells in long-lasting Graves disease. This clonotype was observed at least ten times. Time point denoted: newly diagnosed GD, antithyroid drugs for less than 3 months. The TCR library was prepared using RNA isolated from PBMCs. According to the study, TCR beta libraries were built with iRepertoire HTBI primers and CDR3-region Arm-PCR. TCRdb analysed the multiplex PCR reads with MiXCR anew, one entry per CDR3 protein. Of a few hundred thousand distinct CDR3 sequences listed, around 15% are singletons. V gave up 0 bases and J gave up 4 bases, with 11 bases separating them. The CDR3 is 15 amino acids. Germline lookup yields CDR1 MNHNS and CDR2 SASEGT. These data were also filed under a second study, of T cells in Graves' hyperthyroidism and ophthalmopathy.

Specimen: peripheral blood mononuclear cells (PBMCs), collected at new diagnosis, from a patient treated with antithyroid drugs. V and J are TRBV6-1 and TRBJ2-3, with D possibly being TRBD1 (6 bases). This TCR came from a woman aged 45-65 years with Graves disease. The CDR3 DNA follows: TGTGCCAGCAGTGAAGCGGGCAGGGGTGCAGATACGCAGTATTTT. Its translation is CASSEAGRGADTQYF.